The next 13 T cell receptor beta chains were all read from a single sample in a study of HIV-infected patients and healthy controls. Antiretroviral therapy had run roughly three months, about 14 weeks, before follow-up blood collection. All unsorted peripheral T cells were captured because whole blood was used without fractionation. Reverse transcription used 450 to 550 ng RNA and constant-region primers for alpha and beta. Each of the alpha and beta chains got its own library through chain-specific third strand synthesis with indices. TCRdb processed the 5' RACE reads anew with MiXCR; each CDR3 protein has one entry. This table has thousands of distinct CDR3 sequences, roughly 8.7% appearing once. Sequences were derived from blood, sampled during antiretroviral therapy. These receptors were collected from an adult with HIV infection.

By its share, this clonotype is medium-sized (0.01 to 0.1%). The chain combines TRBV18 with TRBJ1-3; D gene unclear. The CDR3 consists of 14 residues. V lost 3 bases to trimming and J lost 0 bases, with 6 bases between them. Germline loops: CDR1 KGHSH, CDR2 LQKENI. In nucleotides, the CDR3 is TGTGCCAGCTCACCCCAGTCCTCTGGAAACACCATATATTTT. Protein: CASSPQSSGNTIYF.

CDR3 sequence (DNA): TGTGCCAGCAGTCCCGGGCCGGGGGGTATCGCGTACACTGAAGCTTTCTTT. Its protein is CASSPGPGGIAYTEAFF. This chain connects TRBV28 to TRBJ1-1, with D perhaps matching TRBD1 (5 bases). Germline V gene lookup returns CDR1 MDHEN and CDR2 SYDVKM. The CDR3 extends over 17 amino acids. V lost 5 bases and J 3 bases, leaving 22 bases between the germline ends. Complete variable domain (other parts from reference TRBV28 and TRBJ1-1): DVKVTQSSRYLVKRTGEKVFLECVQDMDHENMFWYRQDPGLGLRLIYFSYDVKMKEKGDIPEGYSVSREKKERFSLILESASTNQTSMYLCASSPGPGGIAYTEAFFGQGTRLTVV.

This clonotype was seen repeatedly, ten times or more. CDR3 protein: CASSPPLELQETQYF. CDR3 DNA: TGTGCCAGCTCACCACCCCTGGAGCTCCAAGAGACCCAGTACTTC. The gene calls are TRBV18 and TRBJ2-5; D unclear. The V gene lost 0 bases and the J gene lost 1 base, with 9 bases spanning the gap. Germline CDR1 KGHSH, CDR2 LQKENI. The CDR3 length is 15 residues.

This clonotype was counted ten times or more. This sequence joins TRBV11-1 and TRBJ2-1, with 7 bases fitting TRBD1. This CDR3 has 17 amino acids. V shed 4 bases, J shed 0 bases, and the junction held 9 bases outside the gene matches. The V gene's germline CDR1 is SGHAT and CDR2 FQDESV (reference sequence). The CDR3, as DNA: TGTGCCAGCAGCTCTCCGACAGGGCCCAGCTCCTACAATGAGCAGTTCTTC. Its translation is CASSSPTGPSSYNEQFF. The full variable domain, in which reference TRBV11-1 and TRBJ2-1 provide the parts outside the CDR3, is EAEVAQSPRYKITEKSQAVAFWCDPISGHATLYWYRQILGQGPELLVQFQDESVVDDSQLPKDRFSAERLKGVDSTLKIQPAELGDSAMYLCASSSPTGPSSYNEQFFGPGTRLTVL.

The chain couples TRBV7-3 to TRBJ2-5; D unresolved. V gave up 2 bases and J gave up 2 bases, with 12 bases separating them. This CDR3 comprises 15 residues. The germline V gene has CDR1 SGHTA and CDR2 FQGTGA. CDR3 sequence (DNA): TGTGCCAGCAGCTTATTTGGGGTGACTCAAGAGACCCAGTACTTC. This codes for CASSLFGVTQETQYF.

In this sample, this clonotype is medium-sized (0.01 to 0.1%). J is TRBJ1-4 and V is TRBV9; the D gene is possibly TRBD1 (5 bases). Trimming took off 8 bases at V and 5 bases at J, with 13 bases between the two ends. The CDR3 spans 13 residues. CDR1 and CDR2 (germline): SGDLS, YYNGEE. CDR3 in amino acids: CASGDGRNEKLFF. DNA of the CDR3: TGTGCCAGTGGGGACGGAAGGAATGAAAAACTGTTTTTT.

This clonotype is medium-sized in the sample. The chain uses TRBV7-9 and TRBJ1-4; 9 nucleotides line up with TRBD1. The CDR3 sequence is 16 residues long. Germline V gene data show CDR1 as SEHNR and CDR2 as FQNEAQ (reference sequence). V gave up 1 base and J gave up 2 bases; unmatched junction bases: 2. CDR3 sequence (DNA): TGTGCCAGCAGCTTAGAGGGACAGGGTACTAATGAAAAACTGTTTTTT. Its translation: CASSLEGQGTNEKLFF.

CDR3 DNA: TGCAGTGCTAGAGGGGCCGGGACTAGCGGAGCCTACGAGCAGTACTTC. It encodes CSARGAGTSGAYEQYF. The V call is TRBV20-1, the J call TRBJ2-7, with 11 bases that match TRBD2. Looked up from germline, CDR1 is DFQATT and CDR2 is SNEGSKA (reference sequence). Trimming at V came to 1 base and at J to 2 bases, leaving 7 bases not matched to a gene. The CDR3 has 16 amino acids.

Ten or more counts support this clonotype. This chain uses TRBV30 with TRBJ2-2; no clear D gene. With 8 bases removed from V and 8 bases from J, the gap between germline ends came to 15 bases. This CDR3 has 12 amino acids. Germline loops: CDR1 GTSNPN, CDR2 SVGIG (reference sequence). CDR3 nucleotides: TGTGCCGGTCTGACCGGCTGGGGGGAGCTGTTTTTT. Protein sequence: CAGLTGWGELFF.

This clonotype was seen many times. The V and J genes are TRBV18 and TRBJ1-1, with unresolved D. From germline, CDR1 is KGHSH and CDR2 LQKENI. The CDR3 runs to 13 residues. The V end lost 3 bases, the J end lost 8 bases, and 13 bases lay between the germline ends. The CDR3, as DNA: TGTGCCAGCTCACCCATCTCCGCGGGGGAAGCTTTCTTT. This translates into CASSPISAGEAFF.

The chain is built from TRBV18 and TRBJ1-5; weak D call: TRBD1 (5 bases). CDR3 size: 13 residues. Trimming took 5 bases from V and 4 from J, leaving 9 bases between them. Germline V CDR1 and CDR2: KGHSH, LQKENI. The CDR3 DNA sequence: TGTGCCAGCTCAACAGGCGGGAATCAGCCCCAGCATTTT. Translated: CASSTGGNQPQHF.

This clonotype was picked up many times. This chain joins TRBV12-3 or TRBV12-4 and TRBJ1-2, with D uncertain. V was clipped by 5 bases and J by 4 bases, with 17 bases between them. The CDR3 is 15 amino acids. As DNA, the CDR3 is TGTGCCAGCAGTCCGGGCGTTAAGGAGCTCTATGGCTACACCTTC. Amino acids: CASSPGVKELYGYTF.

This clonotype qualifies as medium-sized (0.01 to 0.1%). The chain combines TRBV28 with TRBJ2-7; weak D call: TRBD2 (6 bases). The CDR3 consists of 14 residues. The germline gives CDR1 MDHEN, CDR2 SYDVKM. V was clipped by 4 bases and J by 1 base, with 11 bases between them. The CDR3 here is CASSSGGISYEQYF. CDR3 bases: TGTGCCAGCAGTTCTGGAGGGATATCCTACGAGCAGTACTTC. Full variable domain (outside the CDR3, taken from reference TRBV28 and TRBJ2-7): DVKVTQSSRYLVKRTGEKVFLECVQDMDHENMFWYRQDPGLGLRLIYFSYDVKMKEKGDIPEGYSVSREKKERFSLILESASTNQTSMYLCASSSGGISYEQYFGPGTRLTVT.